This T cell receptor (beta chain) was observed in a study of blood T cell repertoires in COVID-19. Libraries were prepared by immunoSEQ multiplex PCR; TCRdb keeps only in-frame clonotypes and omits some of them. The sample has 120,000 or so clones; around four fifths are singletons. This TCR came from a human donor in a cohort sampled during active COVID-19. The sequenced sample consisted of peripheral blood.

This CDR3 reads CASSYERFTEAFF. The CDR3, as DNA: TGTGCCAGCAGTTACGAACGGTTCACTGAAGCTTTCTTT. The chain recombines TRBV6-2 or TRBV6-3 with TRBJ1-1; D not certain. With 2 bases removed from V and 4 bases from J, the gap between germline ends came to 8 bases. Germline V gene sequence: CDR1 MNHEY, CDR2 SVGEGT. The CDR3 is made up of 13 amino acids.